This passage covers 3 T cell receptor beta chains from one sample sequenced in a study of blood T cell repertoires in COVID-19. Clones were sequenced by immunoSEQ multiplex PCR, and TCRdb holds only the in-frame ones, with some missing. The sample records about 210,000 clones, approximately 86% being singletons. The material sequenced was PBMCs or T cells enriched from blood (not recorded which). These receptors all come from a woman between 35 and 50 years old with acute COVID-19.

The chain employs TRBV7-9 and TRBJ1-6; D gene uncertain. CDR3 length: 15 residues. V was clipped by 1 base and J by 5 bases, with 9 bases between them. Germline V lookup: CDR1 SEHNR, CDR2 FQNEAQ (reference sequence). The CDR3 coding sequence is TGTGCCAGCAGCTTAGAGTCCACAGATAATTCACCCCTCCACTTT. It is translated as CASSLESTDNSPLHF.

The chain couples TRBV7-9 to TRBJ2-5; D not resolved. The germline gives CDR1 SEHNR, CDR2 FQNEAQ (reference sequence). Trimming stripped 3 bases from V and 0 bases from J, with 8 bases between. The CDR3 runs 14 residues. The CDR3 nucleotides read TGTGCCAGCAGCTTGGGCCCGTACCAAGAGACCCAGTACTTC. It specifies CASSLGPYQETQYF.

The chain combines TRBV7-9 with TRBJ1-4, with a possible D match to TRBD1 (5 bases). CDR1 is SEHNR and CDR2 is FQNEAQ in the germline V gene (reference sequence). The CDR3 loop spans 16 amino acids. Trimming removed 7 bases at V and 11 bases at J, with 26 bases between. The CDR3 is CASIGGPKAGIGKLFF. CDR3 sequence (DNA): TGTGCCAGCATCGGAGGGCCCAAAGCAGGGATCGGGAAACTGTTTTTT. Full variable domain (missing parts from reference TRBV7-9 and TRBJ1-4): DTGVSQNPRHKITKRGQNVTFRCDPISEHNRLYWYRQTLGQGPEFLTYFQNEAQLEKSRLLSDRFSAERPKGSFSTLEIQRTEQGDSAMYLCASIGGPKAGIGKLFFGSGTQLSVL.